The 7 T cell receptor beta chains presented below share a single source sample, sequenced in a study of beta chain features in type 1 diabetes. Sequenced material consisted of expressed TCRB transcripts (all of the isolated RNA was reverse transcribed). Produced via immunoSEQ multiplex PCR; TCRdb's table is partial and in-frame only. Of roughly 240,000 clones listed, 68% were seen once; the top ten hold 0.053%. The sequenced sample was naive CD4+ T cells from blood. These receptor sequences come from a man aged 30 to 45 in good health.

In its sample, this clone was seen once. The rearrangement links TRBV29-1 to TRBJ2-3; maybe TRBD2 (5 bases). V shed 4 bases and J shed 6 bases, with 11 bases lying between them. Per the germline V gene, CDR1 is SQVTM and CDR2 is ANQGSEA. The CDR3 sequence is 12 residues long. CDR3 in amino acids: CSVVSGGDTQYF. As DNA, the CDR3 is TGCAGCGTTGTTTCGGGCGGGGATACGCAGTATTTT.

The J gene is TRBJ2-5, the V gene TRBV20-1; D gene uncertain. The V gene's germline CDR1 is DFQATT and CDR2 SNEGSKA (reference sequence). The V and J ends lost 6 bases and 5 bases respectively, with 10 bases between them. CDR3 length: 11 residues. CDR3 in DNA: TGCAGTGCCACCCTCATGGAGACCCAGTACTTC. Protein sequence: CSATLMETQYF.

The gene calls are TRBV11-1 and TRBJ2-3; the D is unclear. V lost 5 bases and J lost 4, with 10 bases in between. There are 13 residues in the CDR3. Germline CDR1 reads SGHAT; CDR2 reads FQDESV (reference sequence). The CDR3 spells CASSPTPADTQYF. The CDR3 DNA is TGTGCCAGCAGCCCAACTCCCGCAGATACGCAGTATTTT.

This chain connects TRBV5-1 to TRBJ2-4, with 9 bases fitting TRBD1. With V trimmed by 4 bases and J by 7 bases, 3 bases remained unmatched. Germline V gives CDR1 SGHRS, CDR2 YFSETQ. The CDR3 consists of 13 residues. Written as DNA, the CDR3 is TGCGCCAGCAGCCCGGGGACAGGGAACATTCAGTACTTC. It encodes CASSPGTGNIQYF.

The V and J genes are TRBV23-1 and TRBJ2-7; no definite D call. TRBV23-1 is reported as an ORF; its role is uncertain. This CDR3 region has 14 residues. With 3 bases removed from V and 7 bases from J, the gap between germline ends came to 16 bases. The CDR3 DNA is TGCGCCAGCAGTCAGGGCAGGAGCCCGCGGGAGCAGTACTTC. Translating gives CASSQGRSPREQYF.

The chain joins TRBV25-1 to TRBJ2-3; 12 positions match TRBD2. This CDR3 spans 16 amino acids. The J segment lost 4 bases and the V segment lost 4 bases, leaving 6 bases of the junction unmatched. CDR1 is MGHDK and CDR2 is SYGVNS in the germline V gene. This chain's CDR3 is CASSATLAGGSDTQYF. DNA of the CDR3: TGTGCCAGCAGTGCCACACTAGCGGGAGGTTCAGATACGCAGTATTTT.

The chain couples TRBV9 to TRBJ2-1; 9 nucleotides agree with TRBD2. The V segment lost 7 bases and the J segment 4 bases; nucleotides outside the gene matches: 9. The CDR3 runs 15 residues. Germline V lookup: CDR1 SGDLS, CDR2 YYNGEE. The CDR3 loop is CASGPTSGSYNEQFF. The CDR3 region has the DNA TGTGCCAGCGGTCCGACTAGCGGATCATACAATGAGCAGTTCTTC.